This entry lists 10 T cell receptor beta chains sequenced from one sample in a study of T cells in Graves' hyperthyroidism and ophthalmopathy. The TCR beta CDR3 regions underwent amplification using RNA transcripts as the source. The HTBI primer set drove a first-round RT-PCR of the TCR CDR3. TCRdb ran MiXCR on the multiplex PCR reads and lists one entry per CDR3 protein. The table records about 600,000 distinct CDR3 sequences, 16% of them present only once. Sequencing was carried out using blood. These receptors all stem from a woman aged 40 to 50 with Graves' ophthalmopathy.

The chain recombines TRBV6-1 with TRBJ2-7; a possible D gene is TRBD2 (6 bases). Germline values: CDR1 MNHNS, CDR2 SASEGT. Between the trimmed V and J ends, which lost 1 base and 1 base, there was a span of 11 bases. The CDR3 sequence is 15 residues long. CDR3 sequence (DNA): TGTGCCAGCAGTGAAGGAGCCGGGAGTTCCTACGAGCAGTACTTC. Amino acid sequence: CASSEGAGSSYEQYF.

Concerning this clonotype: A much larger clone sits a single nucleotide away, making a read error possible. The gene calls are TRBV27 and TRBJ2-1; D remains unclear. This CDR3 comprises 14 residues. The V gene lost 3 bases and the J gene lost 9 bases, with 15 bases spanning the gap. Germline assignment: CDR1 MNHEY and CDR2 SMNVEV (reference sequence). CDR3 protein: CASSLYTLTFEQFF. CDR3 coding DNA: TGTGCCAGCAGTTTGTATACCTTGACGTTTGAGCAGTTCTTC.

This clonotype was counted at least ten times. The V gene is TRBV24-1, the J gene TRBJ2-6; tentative D call: TRBD1 (6 bases). CDR3 length: 15 residues. Trimming took 9 bases from V and 0 from J, leaving 11 bases between them. Germline V gene sequence: CDR1 KGHDR, CDR2 SFDVKD. The DNA of the CDR3 is TGTGCCACCGGGGACACTTCCTCTGGGGCCAACGTCCTGACTTTC. Translated: CATGDTSSGANVLTF.

This clonotype is labeled as medium-sized. The DNA of the CDR3 is TGTGCCAGCAGCCCCAGGGGATCCATGAACACTGAAGCTTTCTTT. It yields the protein CASSPRGSMNTEAFF. The chain recombines TRBV3-1 with TRBJ1-1, with a weak D call TRBD1 (6 bases). The CDR3 contains 15 residues. Trimming shortened V by 4 bases and J by 0 bases, and 12 bases separated the two germline ends. The germline CDR1 and CDR2 sequences are LGHDT and YNNKEL (reference sequence).

This clonotype was observed at least ten times. The chain couples TRBV3-1 to TRBJ2-5; TRBD2 aligns across 12 bases. V lost 8 bases to trimming and J lost 5 bases; unmatched junction nucleotides: 6. CDR1 and CDR2 (germline): LGHDT, YNNKEL (reference sequence). CDR3 length equals 14 residues. As DNA, the CDR3 is TGTGCCAGCTCGGTGCTAGCGGGAGGGGAGACCCAGTACTTC. Translated: CASSVLAGGETQYF.

In this sample, this clonotype turned up a few times. One base away lies a much larger clone, so this may be a sequencing read error. This rearrangement joins TRBV27 to TRBJ1-1; TRBD1 matches 9 bases. CDR3 length: 17 residues. Germline CDR1 and CDR2: MNHEY and SMNVEV (reference sequence). With V trimmed by 7 bases and J by 1 base, 13 bases remained unmatched. Written as DNA, the CDR3 is TGTGCCAGCAATTCCCTCTACAGGGGGCGGGAGAACACTGAAGCTTTCTTT. Translating gives CASNSLYRGRENTEAFF.

The table lists this clonotype with many counts. The rearrangement uses TRBV5-1 and TRBJ2-3; 8 bases map to TRBD1. CDR3 length equals 15 residues. Germline V gene lookup returns CDR1 SGHRS and CDR2 YFSETQ. J was trimmed by 1 base and V by 5 bases; bases with no gene match: 6. The chain's CDR3 is CASRSPGQGTDTQYF. For the CDR3, the DNA is TGCGCCAGCAGATCTCCGGGACAGGGCACAGATACGCAGTATTTT.

This chain uses TRBV12-3 or TRBV12-4 with TRBJ1-2; TRBD1 matches 7 bases. V gave up 7 bases and J gave up 7 bases; unmatched junction bases: 9. The CDR3 contains 13 residues. The CDR3 sequence is CASTPRGGPGYTF. The CDR3 DNA sequence: TGTGCCAGCACCCCGCGAGGGGGCCCTGGCTACACCTTC.

This clonotype was counted between two and nine times. The chain joins TRBV15 to TRBJ2-1; D is possibly TRBD2 (6 bases). Germline CDR1 reads LNHNV; CDR2 reads YYDKDF (reference sequence). V was trimmed by 3 bases and J by 5 bases, leaving 8 bases between them. The CDR3 runs to 13 residues. Here the CDR3 DNA reads TGTGCCACCAGCAGGGGACTTCACAATGAGCAGTTCTTC. This sequence encodes CATSRGLHNEQFF.

Many counts were recorded for this clonotype. V and J are TRBV2 and TRBJ2-1; maybe TRBD2 (6 bases). CDR3 size: 15 residues. Germline V gene data show CDR1 as SNHLY and CDR2 as FYNNEI. Trimming stripped 3 bases from V and 4 bases from J, with 13 bases between. The CDR3 protein is CASSDWGEGYNEQFF. Here the CDR3 DNA reads TGTGCCAGCAGTGACTGGGGGGAAGGATACAATGAGCAGTTCTTC.